A single sample is the source of the 13 T cell receptor beta chains below, sequenced in a study of radiotherapy plus CTLA-4 blockade in lung cancer (dated by TCRdb to the late 2010s). Libraries were constructed by the immunoSEQ multiplex PCR assay. Imported from immuneACCESS, the table was reduced by TCRdb to in-frame sequences with V and J called. These copies leave out some clones; in studies compared against another copy, an unresolved V gene accounts for under half, and the cause of the remainder is not known. This sample gives roughly 62,000 clones in total; approximately 76% of them show up just once. Approximately 2.9% of the sample is in the top ten clones. Sequences were derived from peripheral blood, sampled from a patient treated with radiotherapy plus ipilimumab. The receptors come from a human donor with non-small cell lung cancer who had a complete response to radiotherapy plus ipilimumab.

The genes are TRBV5-5 and TRBJ2-5; maybe TRBD1 (6 bases). The DNA matches TRBJ2-7 better at its end, which makes the J call doubtful. Looked up from germline, CDR1 is SGHKS and CDR2 is YYEKEE (reference sequence). The CDR3 loop spans 15 amino acids. The chain's CDR3 is CASSLVGGFPGEQYF. The CDR3, as DNA: TGTGCCAGCAGCTTAGTAGGGGGTTTTCCGGGCGAGCAGTACTTC.

In regard to this clone: Additional DNA sequences in this sample encode the identical CDR3. This sequence joins TRBV5-1 and TRBJ2-5; 7 nucleotides line up with TRBD2. Trimming removed 2 bases from V and 4 bases from J; junction bases left unmatched: 2. The V gene's germline CDR1 is SGHRS and CDR2 YFSETQ. The CDR3 is made up of 13 amino acids. The CDR3 reads CASSLTGGETQYF. The CDR3 bases are TGCGCCAGCAGCTTAACGGGAGGAGAGACCCAGTACTTC.

This clone was recorded a few times. This sequence joins TRBV4-1 and TRBJ2-7, with a weak D call TRBD2 (6 bases). V shed 1 base and J shed 3 bases, with 10 bases lying between them. Germline V gene data show CDR1 as MGHRA and CDR2 as YSYEKL. CDR3 length: 14 residues. CDR3: CASSQGRGGYEQYF. In nucleotides, the CDR3 is TGCGCCAGCAGCCAAGGGCGGGGAGGCTACGAGCAGTACTTC.

The table lists this clone with a few counts. The chain carries TRBV6-1 and TRBJ2-7, with 9 bases fitting TRBD1. Germline loops: CDR1 MNHNS, CDR2 SASEGT. V lost 10 bases and J lost 5; bases outside the gene matches: 6. The CDR3 is 12 residues long. DNA for the CDR3: TGTGCCATTGGACAGGGGCTTGACGAGCAGTACTTC. Translated: CAIGQGLDEQYF.

The chain has TRBV2 and TRBJ1-2, with 7 bases fitting TRBD1. V trimming: 2 bases; J trimming: 8 bases; junction bases outside the gene matches: 14. The CDR3 runs to 16 residues. Germline loops: CDR1 SNHLY, CDR2 FYNNEI. The CDR3 protein is CASSEIRTGLSQGYTF. The CDR3 coding sequence is TGTGCCAGCAGTGAAATACGGACAGGACTATCACAAGGCTACACCTTC. The complete variable domain, with remaining parts taken from reference TRBV2 and TRBJ1-2, reads EPEVTQTPSHQVTQMGQEVILRCVPISNHLYFYWYRQILGQKVEFLVSFYNNEISEKSEIFDDQFSVERPDGSNFTLKIRSTKLEDSAMYFCASSEIRTGLSQGYTFGSGTRLTVV.

The chain combines TRBV28 with TRBJ2-5, with D maybe TRBD2 (7 bases). V was cut by 5 bases and J by 0 bases, with 19 bases left in between. This CDR3 contains 17 residues. The V gene's germline CDR1 is MDHEN and CDR2 SYDVKM. This chain's CDR3 is CASSPRGGGRYQETQYF. The DNA of the CDR3 is TGTGCCAGCAGTCCAAGGGGGGGAGGGAGATACCAAGAGACCCAGTACTTC.

The V gene is TRBV10-3, the J gene TRBJ2-2, with a tentative D call TRBD2 (6 bases). The CDR3 contains 15 residues. V shed 6 bases and J shed 2 bases, with 13 bases lying between them. CDR1 is ENHRY, CDR2 SYGVKD, per germline. CDR3 DNA: TGTGCCATCAGACCCGGGACTTTAAACACCGGGGAGCTGTTTTTT. It codes for CAIRPGTLNTGELFF.

This clone has only one observation. The chain carries TRBV7-2 and TRBJ2-3; TRBD2 matches at 7 bases. Losses at the gene ends were 1 base for V and 2 bases for J; bases not matched to a gene: 9. Germline CDR1 and CDR2: SGHTA and FQGNSA. The CDR3 extends over 17 amino acids. The CDR3 spells CASSLGVAGDYTDTQYF. CDR3 nucleotides: TGTGCCAGCAGCTTAGGAGTGGCGGGGGACTACACAGATACGCAGTATTTT.

The V and J genes are TRBV5-5 and TRBJ2-7, with 7 positions matching TRBD2. The CDR3 has 14 residues. Germline values: CDR1 SGHKS, CDR2 YYEKEE (reference sequence). V was pared by 1 base and J by 6 bases, with 7 bases of the junction left unmatched. The CDR3 sequence: CASSLRLAAGEQYF. For the CDR3, the DNA is TGTGCCAGCAGCTTGCGGCTAGCGGCAGGCGAGCAGTACTTC.

This chain connects TRBV7-2 to TRBJ2-5, with D tentatively TRBD1 (7 bases). V gave up 1 base and J gave up 11 bases, with 17 bases separating them. Germline CDR1 is SGHTA and CDR2 is FQGNSA. The CDR3 is 14 amino acids. CDR3 region: CASSLEGAGREQYF. CDR3 in DNA: TGTGCCAGCAGCTTAGAGGGGGCGGGACGTGAGCAGTACTTC.

The V and J genes are TRBV4-1 and TRBJ2-7; TRBD1 might be the D (7 bases). The germline gives CDR1 MGHRA, CDR2 YSYEKL. Trimming removed 0 bases at V and 2 bases at J, with 14 bases between. This CDR3 region has 16 residues. CDR3 protein: CASSQDGGTEAYEQYF. CDR3 DNA sequence: TGCGCCAGCAGCCAAGATGGCGGGACAGAGGCCTACGAGCAGTACTTC.

This rearrangement joins TRBV6-1 to TRBJ1-4; weak D call: TRBD1 (5 bases). CDR3 length equals 14 residues. V was clipped by 8 bases and J by 5 bases, with 15 bases between them. CDR1 and CDR2 (germline): MNHNS, SASEGT. CDR3 amino acids: CASGRPRDNEKLFF. The DNA for the CDR3 is TGTGCCAGCGGGAGGCCTCGGGACAATGAAAAACTGTTTTTT.

The gene calls are TRBV7-2 and TRBJ2-5, with D perhaps TRBD1 (5 bases). Trimming left V 3 bases short and J 7 bases short, with 15 bases between. CDR1 is SGHTA and CDR2 is FQGNSA in the germline V gene. The CDR3 runs to 14 residues. CDR3 region: CASSLGPKPGTQYF. The CDR3 coding sequence is TGTGCCAGCAGCTTGGGGCCGAAACCGGGGACCCAGTACTTC.